This T cell receptor beta chain was observed in a study of spatial heterogeneity in lung cancer. About the research overall: An average of more than ten raw reads was observed per unique TCR and UMI combination. Broader study findings: The study found that expanded intratumoral alpha and beta TCR counts tracked tumor mutation counts.

Germline CDR1 ENHRY, CDR2 SYGVKD. V was pared by 5 bases and J by 5 bases, with 9 bases of the junction left unmatched. There are 14 residues in the CDR3. Documented time point: sample taken at primary tumor resection. The donor group consisted of around 66 patients who had untreated, early-stage non-small cell lung cancer. Unsorted tumor, nontumor lung tissue or cryopreserved PBMC supplied the whole RNA. A unique molecular identifier was carried by every single TCR cDNA molecule. TCRdb fed the 5' RACE reads into MiXCR, producing one record per CDR3 protein. Of 850 to 1,000 distinct CDR3 sequences in the sample, around 15% were seen once. By share, this clonotype ranks as large. Its cognate antigen is unknown.

The sequencing used lung tumor tissue, collected at surgery. The chain carries TRBV10-3 and TRBJ2-7, with 7 nucleotides matching TRBD1. This clonotype originated in a female donor with early-stage non-small cell lung cancer. In nucleotides, the CDR3 is TGTGCCATCAGTCCAGGGACAGTTCCTCACGAGCAGTACTTC. It yields the protein CAISPGTVPHEQYF.